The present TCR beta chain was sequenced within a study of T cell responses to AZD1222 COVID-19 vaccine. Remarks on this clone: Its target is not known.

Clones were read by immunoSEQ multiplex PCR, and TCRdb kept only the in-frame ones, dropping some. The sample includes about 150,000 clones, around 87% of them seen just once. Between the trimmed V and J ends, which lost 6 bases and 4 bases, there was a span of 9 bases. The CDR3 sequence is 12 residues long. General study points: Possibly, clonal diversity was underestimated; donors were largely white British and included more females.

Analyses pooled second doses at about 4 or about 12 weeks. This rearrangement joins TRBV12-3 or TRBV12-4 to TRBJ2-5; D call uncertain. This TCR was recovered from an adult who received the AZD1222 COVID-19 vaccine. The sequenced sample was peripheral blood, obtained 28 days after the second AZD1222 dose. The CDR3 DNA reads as TGTGCCAGCAGAAATAGTCGAGAGACCCAGTACTTC. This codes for CASRNSRETQYF.